Following are 14 T cell receptor beta chains from one sample sequenced in a study of CD8 T cells in ankylosing spondylitis. TCRdb reanalysed the 5' RACE reads using MiXCR and keeps one entry per CDR3 protein. In the table there are 150,000 to 200,000 distinct CDR3 sequences, 11% of which are singletons. Specimen: blood, either unsorted or a sorted T cell fraction (not recorded which). The origin of the receptors is a male donor with ankylosing spondylitis or in good health (not recorded which).

This clonotype was detected many times. V usage is TRBV3-1 and J usage is TRBJ2-1, with TRBD2 matching 10 bases. The V segment lost 2 bases and the J segment 2 bases; nucleotides outside the gene matches: 12. This CDR3 contains 19 residues. Germline V CDR1 and CDR2: LGHDT, YNNKEL (reference sequence). CDR3 protein: CASSQPRLAGDEAYNEQFF. The CDR3 region has the DNA TGTGCCAGCAGCCAACCACGTCTAGCGGGAGATGAGGCCTACAATGAGCAGTTCTTC.

This clonotype was seen many times. The chain carries TRBV29-1 and TRBJ1-3; tentative D call: TRBD1 (6 bases). This CDR3 comprises 13 residues. Germline V gives CDR1 SQVTM, CDR2 ANQGSEA. V shed 7 bases and J shed 3 bases, with 13 bases lying between them. Written as DNA, the CDR3 is TGCAGCGCACGGGACATGCTTGGAAACACCATATATTTT. Encoded protein: CSARDMLGNTIYF.

This clonotype has at least ten counts. The chain recombines TRBV5-6 with TRBJ2-1; no definite D call. V dropped 3 bases and J dropped 9 bases, with 7 bases sitting between them. Germline V gives CDR1 SGHDT, CDR2 YYEEEE. The CDR3 is made up of 11 amino acids. The CDR3 sequence is CASSYSGEQFF. The CDR3 nucleotides are TGTGCCAGCAGCTATAGTGGTGAGCAGTTCTTC.

This clonotype was counted many times. The J gene is TRBJ2-3, the V gene TRBV5-1; D ambiguous. Trimming pared 2 bases from V and 4 bases from J, leaving 5 bases between. This CDR3 spans 12 amino acids. The V gene's germline CDR1 is SGHRS and CDR2 YFSETQ. CDR3 bases: TGCGCCAGCAGCTTTAATGCAGATACGCAGTATTTT. This translates into CASSFNADTQYF.

In this sample, this clonotype turned up many times. The chain joins TRBV12-3 or TRBV12-4 to TRBJ1-1, with D possibly being TRBD1 (5 bases). CDR3 length: 13 amino acids. V shed 11 bases and J shed 0 bases, with 13 bases lying between them. CDR3 DNA sequence: TGTGCCGGCGCCGACAGAATGAACACTGAAGCTTTCTTT. Protein sequence: CAGADRMNTEAFF.

This clonotype was observed many times. The genes are TRBV20-1 and TRBJ1-5; tentative D call: TRBD1 (6 bases). This CDR3 is built from 13 residues. The germline gives CDR1 DFQATT, CDR2 SNEGSKA (reference sequence). Trimming removed 5 bases from V and 3 bases from J, with 11 bases in between. The CDR3 sequence is CSAFGQHNQPQHF. DNA for the CDR3: TGCAGTGCTTTTGGACAGCACAATCAGCCCCAGCATTTT.

The chain uses TRBV28 and TRBJ2-5; perhaps TRBD1 as D (6 bases). The CDR3 loop spans 15 amino acids. CDR1 MDHEN and CDR2 SYDVKM come from the germline V gene. Trimming cost V 5 bases and J 1 base, with 14 bases left between them. CDR3 protein: CASSQRRTVQETQYF. As DNA, the CDR3 is TGTGCCAGCAGTCAACGACGGACAGTCCAAGAGACCCAGTACTTC.

The chain is built from TRBV4-3 and TRBJ2-3, with 10 bases lining up with TRBD1. Per the germline V gene, CDR1 is LGHNA and CDR2 is YSLEER. The V gene end was trimmed by 5 bases and the J gene end by 6 bases; junction bases not matched to a gene: 5. CDR3 length equals 14 residues. The CDR3 region has the DNA TGCGCCAGCAGCGATGGACAGGGGGTGGATACGCAGTATTTT. It translates to CASSDGQGVDTQYF.

This clonotype showed up many times. The rearrangement uses TRBV12-3 or TRBV12-4 and TRBJ2-4; perhaps TRBD2 as D (6 bases). The CDR3 consists of 14 residues. Trimming took off 8 bases at V and 3 bases at J, with 14 bases between the two ends. CDR3 region: CASHSGLFKNIQYF. The DNA of the CDR3 is TGTGCCAGCCACTCGGGACTGTTCAAAAACATTCAGTACTTC.

This clonotype was observed at least ten times. The genes are TRBV6-1 and TRBJ1-4, with TRBD1 identical over 7 bases. In germline, CDR1 is MNHNS, CDR2 SASEGT. Unmatched junction bases numbered 3, after V lost 5 bases and J lost 3 bases. This CDR3 is built from 14 residues. This CDR3 reads CASSQGQSNEKLFF. The CDR3 DNA sequence: TGTGCCAGCAGTCAGGGACAGTCTAATGAAAAACTGTTTTTT.

Many counts were recorded for this clonotype. The chain is built from TRBV28 and TRBJ2-3; maybe TRBD2 (6 bases). This CDR3 has 14 amino acids. The germline V gene encodes CDR1 MDHEN and CDR2 SYDVKM. Trimming removed 8 bases from V and 1 base from J, with 13 bases in between. The chain's CDR3 is CASYRGGGTDTQYF. The CDR3 DNA sequence: TGTGCCAGCTATCGGGGCGGGGGCACAGATACGCAGTATTTT.

There are many counts of this clonotype. The V call is TRBV24-1, the J call TRBJ2-3; D is unclear. The length of the CDR3 is 13 residues. Trimming took 4 bases from V and 2 from J, leaving 6 bases between them. Germline lookup yields CDR1 KGHDR and CDR2 SFDVKD. The CDR3 sequence: CATSESPTDTQYF. In DNA form, the CDR3 reads TGTGCCACCAGTGAGTCGCCCACAGATACGCAGTATTTT.

This clonotype appeared many times. The V call is TRBV24-1, the J call TRBJ1-1; D is unclear. The CDR3 has 14 amino acids. CDR1 is KGHDR, CDR2 SFDVKD, per germline. V was pared by 6 bases and J by 2 bases, with 12 bases between. CDR3 nucleotide sequence: TGTGCCACCAGTACTAGCGTGGGAAACACTGAAGCTTTCTTT. It yields the protein CATSTSVGNTEAFF.

This clonotype showed up many times. This chain connects TRBV20-1 to TRBJ2-7; 7 bases fit TRBD1. The junction had 4 bases not matched to a gene; V was cut back by 5 bases and J by 3 bases. Germline lookup yields CDR1 DFQATT and CDR2 SNEGSKA (reference sequence). The CDR3 spans 12 residues. CDR3 sequence: CSAGDSYYEQYF. The CDR3 region has the DNA TGCAGTGCTGGGGACAGCTACTACGAGCAGTACTTC.